This T cell receptor (beta chain) was profiled in a study of blood T cell repertoires in COVID-19. Study-level background: PBMCs, B-cell-depleted T cells, or T cells were the source of the cDNA or gDNA that made up the material.

Assay used: immunoSEQ multiplex PCR; TCRdb lists only in-frame clones, some missing. This sample yields 94,000 or so clones, of which 80% to 90% are seen a single time; roughly 25% belongs to the top ten. This clone occurred a few times. With 0 bases removed from V and 0 bases from J, the gap between germline ends came to 11 bases. The V gene's germline CDR1 is MNHEY and CDR2 SVGAGI. This CDR3 contains 16 residues. Material: peripheral blood. The chain recombines TRBV6-5 with TRBJ1-2; D not certain. The clonotype originates from a man aged 60 to 69 with acute or convalescent COVID-19. CDR3 sequence reads: CASSYSRPLANYGYTF. The CDR3 region has the DNA TGTGCCAGCAGTTACTCGAGACCACTAGCTAACTATGGCTACACCTTC.